This TCR beta chain was identified in a study of T-cell memory formation after mild COVID-19. About the research overall: Among the donors, TCR clusters were largely specific to each donor.

As for this clonotype: Its antigen is currently unknown.

Broader study findings: There were some responding clones in pre-infection memory, which suggested that cross-reactive memory had joined.

Using its own MiXCR run on the 5' RACE reads, TCRdb lists one record per CDR3 protein. In the table there are a few hundred thousand distinct CDR3 sequences, 25% to 30% of which are singletons. The V gene's germline CDR1 is SGHRS and CDR2 YFSETQ. The CDR3 is made up of 16 amino acids. V dropped 0 bases and J dropped 0 bases, with 13 bases sitting between them. Input material: PBMCs or a T cell subset sorted from them (not recorded which). The sequence came from an adult woman who had mild COVID-19 (a few samples of this study predate the infection). Cell type and time point are not known. This chain uses TRBV5-1 with TRBJ2-7, with D possibly being TRBD2 (5 bases). CDR3 bases: TGCGCCAGCAGCTTGGTCCCTAGAGGGCCCTCCTACGAGCAGTACTTC. Translating it yields CASSLVPRGPSYEQYF.